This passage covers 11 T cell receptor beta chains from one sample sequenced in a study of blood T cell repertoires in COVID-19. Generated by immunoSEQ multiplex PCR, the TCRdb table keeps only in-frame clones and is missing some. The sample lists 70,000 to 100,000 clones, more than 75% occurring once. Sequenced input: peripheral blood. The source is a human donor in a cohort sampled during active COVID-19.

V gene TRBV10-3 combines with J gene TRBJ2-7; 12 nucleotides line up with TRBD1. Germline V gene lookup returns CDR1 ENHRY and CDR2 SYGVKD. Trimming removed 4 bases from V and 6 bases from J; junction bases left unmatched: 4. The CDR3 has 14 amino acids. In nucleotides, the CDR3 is TGTGCCATCAGTGGCGGGACAGGGGGCTTCGAGCAGTACTTC. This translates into CAISGGTGGFEQYF.

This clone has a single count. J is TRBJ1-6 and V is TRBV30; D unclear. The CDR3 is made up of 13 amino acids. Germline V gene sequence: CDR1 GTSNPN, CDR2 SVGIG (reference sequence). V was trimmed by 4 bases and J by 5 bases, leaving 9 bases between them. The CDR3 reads CAWTGSDNSPLHF. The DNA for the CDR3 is TGTGCCTGGACCGGGTCTGATAATTCACCCCTCCACTTT.

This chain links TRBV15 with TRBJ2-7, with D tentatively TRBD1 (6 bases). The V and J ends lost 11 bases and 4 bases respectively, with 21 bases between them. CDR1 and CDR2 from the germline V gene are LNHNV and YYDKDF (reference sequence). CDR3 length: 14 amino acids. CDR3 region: CAESRTKGVYEQYF. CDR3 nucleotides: TGTGCCGAGTCCCGGACCAAGGGGGTTTACGAGCAGTACTTC. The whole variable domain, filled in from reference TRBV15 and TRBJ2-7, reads DAMVIQNPRYQVTQFGKPVTLSCSQTLNHNVMYWYQQKSSQAPKLLFHYYDKDFNNEADTPDNFQSRRPNTSFCFLDIRSPGLGDTAMYLCAESRTKGVYEQYFGPGTRLTVT.

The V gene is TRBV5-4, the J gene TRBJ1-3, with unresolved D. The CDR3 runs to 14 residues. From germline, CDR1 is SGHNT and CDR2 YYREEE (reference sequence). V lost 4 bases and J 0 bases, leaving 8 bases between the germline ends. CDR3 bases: TGTGCCAGCAGCCCAGAAATCTCTGGAAACACCATATATTTT. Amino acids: CASSPEISGNTIYF. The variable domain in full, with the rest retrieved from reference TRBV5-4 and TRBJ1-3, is ETGVTQSPTHLIKTRGQQVTLRCSSQSGHNTVSWYQQALGQGPQFIFQYYREEENGRGNFPPRFSGLQFPNYSSELNVNALELDDSALYLCASSPEISGNTIYFGEGSWLTVV.

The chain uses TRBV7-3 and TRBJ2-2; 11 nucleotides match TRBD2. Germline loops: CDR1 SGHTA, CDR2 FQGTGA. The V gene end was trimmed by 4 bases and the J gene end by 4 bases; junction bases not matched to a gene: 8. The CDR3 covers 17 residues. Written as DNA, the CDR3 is TGTGCCAGCAGCTCTAGCCGACTAGCGGGAATCACCGGGGAGCTGTTTTTT. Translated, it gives CASSSSRLAGITGELFF.

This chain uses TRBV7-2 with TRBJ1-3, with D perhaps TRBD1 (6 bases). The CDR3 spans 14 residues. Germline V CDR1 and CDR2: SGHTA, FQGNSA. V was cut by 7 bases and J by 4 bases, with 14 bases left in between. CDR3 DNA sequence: TGTGCCAGCAACGCAGGGGTGACGGGAAACACCATATATTTT. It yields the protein CASNAGVTGNTIYF.

Here the CDR3 reads CASSMGTGDPGELFF. CDR3 nucleotide sequence: TGTGCCAGCAGCATGGGGACAGGGGATCCCGGGGAGCTGTTTTTT. The rearrangement uses TRBV6-5 and TRBJ2-2, with TRBD1 identical over 10 bases. From germline, CDR1 is MNHEY and CDR2 SVGAGI. The CDR3 has 15 amino acids. V gave up 6 bases and J gave up 6 bases; unmatched junction bases: 7.

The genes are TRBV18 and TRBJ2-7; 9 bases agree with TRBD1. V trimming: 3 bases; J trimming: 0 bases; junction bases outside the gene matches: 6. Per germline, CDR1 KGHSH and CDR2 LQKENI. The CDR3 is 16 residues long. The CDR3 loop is CASSPSTGGSSYEQYF. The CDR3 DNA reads TGTGCCAGCTCACCTTCGACAGGGGGAAGCTCCTACGAGCAGTACTTC.

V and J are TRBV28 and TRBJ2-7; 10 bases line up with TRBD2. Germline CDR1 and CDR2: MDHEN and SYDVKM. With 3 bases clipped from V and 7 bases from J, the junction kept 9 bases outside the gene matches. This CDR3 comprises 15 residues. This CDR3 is CASSLSSGSYLEQYF. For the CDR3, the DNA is TGTGCCAGCAGTTTGTCTAGCGGGAGTTATTTGGAGCAGTACTTC. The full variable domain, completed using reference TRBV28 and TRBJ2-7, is DVKVTQSSRYLVKRTGEKVFLECVQDMDHENMFWYRQDPGLGLRLIYFSYDVKMKEKGDIPEGYSVSREKKERFSLILESASTNQTSMYLCASSLSSGSYLEQYFGPGTRLTVT.

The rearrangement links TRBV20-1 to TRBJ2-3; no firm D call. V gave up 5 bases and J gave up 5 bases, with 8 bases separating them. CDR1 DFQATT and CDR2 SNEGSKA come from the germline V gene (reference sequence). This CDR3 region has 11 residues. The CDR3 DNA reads TGCAGTGCTCTCCCAGAAGATACGCAGTATTTT. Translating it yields CSALPEDTQYF.

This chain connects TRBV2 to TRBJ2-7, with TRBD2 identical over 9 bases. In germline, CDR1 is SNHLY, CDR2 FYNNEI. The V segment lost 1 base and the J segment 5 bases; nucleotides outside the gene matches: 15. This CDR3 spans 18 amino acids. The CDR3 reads CASSEGGSGGLGNDEQYF. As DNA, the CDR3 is TGTGCCAGCAGTGAAGGGGGTAGCGGGGGTCTCGGAAACGACGAGCAGTACTTC.